A selection of T cell receptor beta chains follows, all from one sample in a study of blood T cell repertoires in COVID-19. Profiled with immunoSEQ multiplex PCR; TCRdb holds only in-frame clones, not every one. The top ten hold 15% to 19% of the sample, which has 250,000 to 350,000 clones, about 80% seen once. Sequencing was performed on peripheral blood. The origin of the receptors is a person aged 70 to 79 with COVID-19, enrolled during active disease. CDR3s include the opening cysteine and the closing phenylalanine or tryptophan. D genes are given only for firm matches. The size of a clone is reported for some rows only, either as once, few or many, or as a class for expanded clones.

V gene	J gene	clone size	D gene	CDR3 protein	CDR3 DNA
TRBV7-2	TRBJ2-1	NA	NA	CASREGQYSYNEQFF	TGTGCCAGCAGGGAGGGACAGTATTCCTACAATGAGCAGTTCTTC
TRBV6-1	TRBJ2-5	NA	TRBD2	CASSEGRSASGGERYF	TGTGCCAGCAGTGAAGGACGGTCGGCTAGCGGGGGGGAACGGTACTTC
TRBV28	TRBJ2-7	few	TRBD1	CASRPSSSDRGSSYEQYF	TGTGCCAGCAGGCCCTCGTCCTCGGACAGGGGGTCCTCCTACGAGCAGTACTTC
TRBV6-5	TRBJ1-5	few	TRBD1	CASAKQGAGNQPQHF	TGTGCCTCGGCCAAACAGGGGGCAGGCAATCAGCCCCAGCATTTT
TRBV18	TRBJ2-3	once	TRBD1	CASSPGTGYTDTQYF	TGTGCCAGCTCACCAGGGACAGGGTACACAGATACGCAGTATTTT
TRBV27	TRBJ1-1	NA	NA	CASSRQGSREAFF	TGTGCCAGCTCGCGGCAGGGGTCGAGGGAAGCTTTCTTT
TRBV12-3/TRBV12-4	TRBJ1-5	few	TRBD1	CASKLAGGPQHF	TGTGCCAGCAAACTAGCAGGGGGGCCCCAGCATTTT
TRBV5-4	TRBJ1-4	NA	NA	CASSRNNGDEEKLFF	TGTGCCAGCAGCCGAAATAACGGAGACGAAGAAAAACTGTTTTTT
TRBV28	TRBJ1-2	NA	NA	CASSSLDGYTF	TGTGCCAGCAGTTCCCTAGATGGCTACACCTTC
TRBV6-5	TRBJ1-1	NA	TRBD1	CASRQGSRRLEAFF	TGTGCCAGCAGACAGGGGTCCCGCCGACTTGAAGCTTTCTTT
TRBV28	TRBJ2-2	NA	NA	CATLRGGDIGELFF	TGTGCCACCCTGAGGGGAGGGGACATCGGGGAGCTGTTTTTT
TRBV15	TRBJ1-2	NA	NA	CATSSSDTPNYGYTF	TGTGCCACCAGCAGCTCGGACACCCCGAACTATGGCTACACCTTC
TRBV18	TRBJ2-7	NA	TRBD1	CASSPRTGGLSYEQYF	TGTGCCAGCTCCCCTCGGACAGGGGGCTTGTCCTACGAGCAGTACTTC
TRBV7-2	TRBJ2-6	NA	NA	CASSYSYRGASGANVLTF	TGTGCCAGCAGCTACAGCTACCGGGGGGCTTCTGGGGCCAACGTCCTGACTTTC
TRBV5-6	TRBJ1-1	NA	TRBD1	CASSLGQGANTEAFF	TGTGCCAGCAGCCTGGGACAGGGGGCGAACACTGAAGCTTTCTTT
TRBV18	TRBJ2-3	NA	TRBD2	CASSPLAGSADTQYF	TGTGCCAGCTCACCACTAGCGGGCAGCGCGGATACGCAGTATTTT
TRBV7-3	TRBJ1-6	NA	NA	CASSFQGSASPLHF	TGTGCCAGCAGCTTTCAGGGATCAGCGTCACCCCTCCACTTT
TRBV27	TRBJ2-2	NA	TRBD2	CASSLFGLAGGKIIGAGELFF	TGTGCCAGCAGTTTATTTGGCCTAGCGGGAGGGAAAATTATTGGGGCCGGGGAGCTGTTTTTT
TRBV5-1	TRBJ2-7	NA	NA	CASSPTWTAVSYEQYF	TGCGCCAGCAGCCCTACATGGACAGCCGTCTCCTACGAGCAGTACTTC
TRBV9	TRBJ1-1	NA	TRBD1	CASSVGGNRGMNTEAFF	TGTGCCAGCAGCGTAGGAGGGAACAGGGGAATGAACACTGAAGCTTTCTTT
TRBV19	TRBJ2-2	NA	TRBD2	CASSMALAGGPGGELFF	TGTGCCAGTAGTATGGCGCTAGCGGGAGGGCCAGGTGGGGAGCTGTTTTTT
TRBV6-5	TRBJ2-7	NA	TRBD1	CASSLDRGGYEQYF	TGTGCCAGCAGTCTCGACAGGGGAGGCTACGAGCAGTACTTC
TRBV7-9	TRBJ2-5	NA	NA	CASSFRRGLQETQYF	TGTGCCAGCAGCTTCAGGCGGGGGCTCCAAGAGACCCAGTACTTC
TRBV24-1	TRBJ2-2	once	NA	CATSDFYSPLQEGTGELFF	TGTGCCACCAGTGATTTTTATTCCCCGCTACAGGAGGGCACCGGGGAGCTGTTTTTT
TRBV5-4	TRBJ2-7	NA	NA	CASSLFGSYEQYF	TGTGCCAGCAGCTTGTTCGGCTCCTACGAGCAGTACTTC
TRBV28	TRBJ1-5	NA	NA	CASSLVLGQGFPQPQHF	TGTGCCAGCAGTTTGGTATTGGGGCAGGGGTTTCCTCAGCCCCAGCATTTT
TRBV5-8	TRBJ2-5	NA	TRBD1	CASSPGTGELSSETQYF	TGTGCCAGCAGCCCCGGGACAGGGGAGCTGTCCTCCGAGACCCAGTACTTC
TRBV6-5	TRBJ1-2	NA	NA	CASSPDSYGYTF	TGTGCCAGCAGTCCCGACAGCTATGGCTACACCTTC
TRBV7-3	TRBJ2-1	NA	TRBD2	CASSLMASGDEQFF	TGTGCCAGCAGCTTAATGGCTAGCGGGGACGAGCAGTTCTTC
TRBV3-1/TRBV3-2	TRBJ2-3	NA	TRBD1	CASSQEAGGNTDTQYF	TGTGCCAGCAGCCAAGAGGCAGGGGGAAACACAGATACGCAGTATTTT
TRBV5-6	TRBJ2-7	NA	NA	CASSLVGGEQYF	TGTGCCAGCAGCTTGGTCGGGGGCGAGCAGTACTTC
TRBV2	TRBJ2-5	NA	TRBD1	CAFRAGQGETQYF	TGTGCCTTTAGGGCCGGACAGGGAGAGACCCAGTACTTC
TRBV28	TRBJ2-5	NA	TRBD2	CASRGGLQETQYF	TGTGCCAGCCGGGGGGGTTTACAAGAGACCCAGTACTTC
TRBV6-1	TRBJ2-1	NA	NA	CASSEASSYNEQFF	TGTGCCAGCAGTGAAGCTAGCTCCTACAATGAGCAGTTCTTC
TRBV7-2	TRBJ1-1	NA	TRBD1	CASSLNTGGSPQNTEAFF	TGTGCCAGCAGCTTAAACACAGGGGGATCTCCCCAGAACACTGAAGCTTTCTTT
TRBV4-1	TRBJ1-2	NA	NA	CASSQSVSGVYGYTF	TGCGCCAGCAGCCAATCGGTTTCAGGGGTCTATGGCTACACCTTC
TRBV7-9	TRBJ2-7	NA	NA	CASSLAAGITPYEQYF	TGTGCCAGCAGCTTAGCTGCAGGCATTACCCCCTACGAGCAGTACTTC
TRBV7-2	TRBJ2-7	NA	TRBD2	CASSFTSGHSYEQYF	TGTGCCAGCAGCTTCACTAGCGGTCACTCCTACGAGCAGTACTTC
TRBV7-9	TRBJ2-1	NA	TRBD2	CASSRLAGGPYNEQFF	TGTGCCAGCAGCCGCCTAGCGGGGGGGCCTTACAATGAGCAGTTCTTC
TRBV3-1/TRBV3-2	TRBJ2-7	NA	TRBD2	CASSHGRGATWEQYF	TGTGCCAGCAGCCACGGGCGGGGGGCCACTTGGGAGCAGTACTTC
TRBV6-2/TRBV6-3	TRBJ2-1	NA	TRBD2	CASSYGLAGVWKFF	TGTGCCAGCAGTTATGGGCTAGCGGGAGTGTGGAAGTTCTTC
TRBV6-5	TRBJ1-2	NA	TRBD1	CASRLRDRGLRGYTF	TGTGCCAGCAGACTCCGGGACAGGGGGCTGAGGGGCTACACCTTC